This T cell receptor beta chain was retrieved from a study of post-analysis software for immune sequencing data. Study summary: There were relapsing-remitting, secondary progressive and progressive-relapsing multiple sclerosis among the disease courses included.

Comments on this clonotype: The antigen is unknown.

Sequencing libraries made from TCR beta cDNA carried unique molecular identifiers. When about 0.95 to 10 million T cells were used, they gave roughly 500,000 cDNA molecules. In TCRdb, the PCR reads were re-called with MiXCR into one record per CDR3 protein. The sample includes 450,000 to 700,000 distinct CDR3 sequences, around 44% seen only once; the top ten take under 2%. Broader study findings: Samples sharing a preparation batch grouped tightly together when assessed by F measure. Among multiple sclerosis patients, normalized Chao1 diversity was significantly below that of controls. Controls had lower frequencies than patients of roughly five TRBV segments, which included TRBV5-6, TRBV5-1 and TRBV20-1.

CDR1 and CDR2 (germline): DFQATT, SNEGSKA (reference sequence). The CDR3 contains 14 residues. This clonotype was sampled from a girl between 10 and 17 years old with multiple sclerosis. Source material: blood. The chain uses TRBV20-1 and TRBJ2-1; TRBD1 aligns across 7 bases. The DNA end is a closer match to TRBJ2-7, so the J assignment may be wrong. The CDR3 loop reads CSALQGIGYNEQYF. CDR3 nucleotides: TGCAGTGCCTTACAGGGGATAGGCTACAATGAGCAGTACTTC.